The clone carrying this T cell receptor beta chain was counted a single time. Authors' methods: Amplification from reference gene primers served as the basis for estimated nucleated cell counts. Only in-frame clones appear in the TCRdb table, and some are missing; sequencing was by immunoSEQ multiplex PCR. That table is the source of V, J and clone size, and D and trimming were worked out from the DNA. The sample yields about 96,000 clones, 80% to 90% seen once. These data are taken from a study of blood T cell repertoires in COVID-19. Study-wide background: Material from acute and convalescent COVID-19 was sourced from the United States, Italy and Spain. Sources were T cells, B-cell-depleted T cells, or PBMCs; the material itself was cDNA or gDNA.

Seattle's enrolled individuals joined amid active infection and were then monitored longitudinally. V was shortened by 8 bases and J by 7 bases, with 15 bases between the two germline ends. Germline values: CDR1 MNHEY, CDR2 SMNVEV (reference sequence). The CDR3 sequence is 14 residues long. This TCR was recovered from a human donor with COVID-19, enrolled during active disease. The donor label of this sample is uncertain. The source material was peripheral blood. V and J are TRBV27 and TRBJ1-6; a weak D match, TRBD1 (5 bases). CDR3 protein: CASGAGLVNSPLHF. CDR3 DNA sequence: TGTGCCAGCGGCGCAGGGCTGGTGAATTCACCCCTCCACTTT.